This TCR beta chain is from a study of naive and memory T cell subsets. The study, taken as a whole, reports: Possibly reflecting memory cells re-expressing CD45RA, a few larger clonotypes occurred in naive repertoires, especially CD8.

Per the germline V gene, CDR1 is DFQATT and CDR2 is SNEGSKA (reference sequence). The CDR3 extends over 13 amino acids. V lost 5 bases and J lost 8, with 16 bases in between. An equimolar mix of two oligonucleotides served as the beta constant-region primer for TRBC1 and TRBC2. Ligated cDNA was amplified by four rounds of PCR with nested alpha and beta constant-region primers and SP2. MiXCR, applied by TCRdb to the UMI-ligation and nested PCR reads, yields one record per CDR3 protein. The data hold 150,000 or so distinct CDR3 sequences, with approximately 22% observed a single time. Cells stained for CD3, CD4, CD8, CD45RA, CD27 and viability were sorted into four CD45RA/CD27 subsets. This clonotype has a handful of counts. Antigen: not known.

This receptor was identified in a human donor in good health. What was sequenced was naive CD4+ T cells from blood. The chain is built from TRBV20-1 and TRBJ2-1; D gene ambiguous. The CDR3 region has the DNA TGCAGTGCTGAGAGACATGGGCTGGATGAGCAGTTCTTC. It codes for CSAERHGLDEQFF.